This TCR beta chain was observed in a study of CD8+CD57+ T cells in acquired aplastic anemia. Turning to the study itself: Average DNA yield from sorted CD4+ and CD8+ cells was about 2.9 ug. The study's findings and limits: CD8+ Simpson's diversity showed no significant patient-control difference. Common to patients and controls were roughly 30 CD8+ CDR3 sequences.

CDR1 is SGHDN, CDR2 FVKESK, per germline. V was clipped by 0 bases and J by 5 bases, with 10 bases between them. CDR3 length: 14 residues. Turning to this clonotype: What it binds is unknown.

Genomic DNA was employed as the template in profiling TCR beta VDJ and CDR3. One entry per CDR3 protein, called by TCRdb with MiXCR from the reads. The sample includes approximately 150,000 distinct CDR3 sequences, 65% to 75% of them seen just once. Selection for sequencing was limited to patients who had shown CD8+CD57+ cell expansion by flow cytometry. Every patient had severe acquired aplastic anemia. J is TRBJ2-5 and V is TRBV14; a weak D match, TRBD1 (5 bases). The TCR comes from a human donor with aplastic anemia. Source material: sorted CD4+, CD8+, or CD8+CD57+ T cells (not recorded which) from PBMCs. The CDR3 DNA sequence: TGTGCCAGCAGCCAAGAGGCAGGGCTGGAGACCCAGTACTTC. This translates into CASSQEAGLETQYF. The full variable domain, rest sourced from reference TRBV14 and TRBJ2-5, is EAGVTQFPSHSVIEKGQTVTLRCDPISGHDNLYWYRRVMGKEIKFLLHFVKESKQDESGMPNNRFLAERTGGTYSTLKVQPAELEDSGVYFCASSQEAGLETQYFGPGTRLLVL.